These 17 T cell receptor beta chains were sequenced from one sample in a study of blood T cell repertoires in COVID-19. Some clones are missing from TCRdb's copy, which holds only in-frame ones; the method was immunoSEQ multiplex PCR. The sample carries around 100,000 clones, roughly 70% recorded once. The material sequenced was peripheral blood. The receptors were gathered from a man between 65 and 80 years old with COVID-19, enrolled during active disease.

The chain employs TRBV2 and TRBJ2-7; the match to TRBD2 covers 14 bases. CDR3 length: 16 residues. Germline lookup yields CDR1 SNHLY and CDR2 FYNNEI. J was trimmed by 3 bases and V by 7 bases; bases with no gene match: 8. CDR3 residues: CASNQGLAGDYYEQYF. The CDR3 region has the DNA TGTGCCAGCAATCAGGGACTAGCGGGAGACTACTACGAGCAGTACTTC.

V is TRBV7-2 and J is TRBJ2-5, with TRBD2 matching 8 bases. The CDR3 is 15 amino acids. Germline V gene data show CDR1 as SGHTA and CDR2 as FQGNSA. Losses at the gene ends were 0 bases for V and 4 bases for J; bases not matched to a gene: 4. The CDR3 region is CASSLAGTRIETQYF. The CDR3 DNA reads as TGTGCCAGCAGCTTAGCCGGGACTAGGATAGAGACCCAGTACTTC.

A few counts support this clone. The genes are TRBV7-9 and TRBJ2-5, with 9 bases that match TRBD1. V gave up 5 bases and J gave up 0 bases; unmatched junction bases: 4. The CDR3 has 15 amino acids. The germline gives CDR1 SEHNR, CDR2 FQNEAQ (reference sequence). In DNA form, the CDR3 reads TGTGCCAGCAGCCGCGGGACAGGGTACCAAGAGACCCAGTACTTC. Amino acids: CASSRGTGYQETQYF.

This sequence joins TRBV9 and TRBJ2-7, with 8 bases that match TRBD1. The V and J ends lost 3 bases and 7 bases, in that order; junction bases with no gene match: 9. This CDR3 has 14 residues. CDR1 is SGDLS, CDR2 YYNGEE, per germline. The CDR3 region has the DNA TGTGCCAGCAGCGAAGGACAGGGCCCAGGGGAGCAGTACTTC. Translated, it gives CASSEGQGPGEQYF.

The V gene is TRBV30, the J gene TRBJ2-3, with TRBD2 identical over 10 bases. The CDR3 runs to 16 residues. Germline trimming cut 2 bases from V and 4 bases from J; bases unmatched to any gene: 9. CDR1 is GTSNPN, CDR2 SVGIG, per germline (reference sequence). The CDR3 spells CAWSKVRTSGADTQYF. The DNA for the CDR3 is TGTGCCTGGAGTAAGGTTAGGACTAGCGGTGCAGATACGCAGTATTTT. Together with reference TRBV30 and TRBJ2-3, the CDR3 gives the full variable domain: SQTIHQWPATLVQPVGSPLSLECTVEGTSNPNLYWYRQAAGRGLQLLFYSVGIGQISSEVPQNLSASRPQDRQFILSSKKLLLSDSGFYLCAWSKVRTSGADTQYFGPGTRLTVL.

The rearrangement joins TRBV6-5 to TRBJ2-3, with 9 bases lining up with TRBD2. Unmatched junction bases numbered 7, after V lost 6 bases and J lost 6 bases. This CDR3 has 14 residues. Germline assignment: CDR1 MNHEY and CDR2 SVGAGI. The CDR3 is CASRSGLAGDTQYF. The CDR3 region has the DNA TGTGCCAGCAGATCAGGGCTAGCGGGGGATACGCAGTATTTT.

J is TRBJ2-7 and V is TRBV28; 12 bases are shared with TRBD2. There are 16 residues in the CDR3. CDR1 and CDR2 (germline): MDHEN, SYDVKM. The V and J ends lost 8 bases and 5 bases, in that order; junction bases with no gene match: 13. CDR3 region: CASRGGSSGRANEQYF. The CDR3 DNA sequence: TGTGCCAGCCGCGGGGGGTCTAGCGGGAGGGCGAACGAGCAGTACTTC.

This clone was observed once. The chain couples TRBV18 to TRBJ2-1; the D is unclear. The CDR3 runs 15 residues. Trimming pared 6 bases from V and 2 bases from J, leaving 14 bases between. Germline V gives CDR1 KGHSH, CDR2 LQKENI. The chain's CDR3 is CASSLNSEPYNEQFF. In DNA, the CDR3 is TGTGCCAGCTCCCTTAACTCCGAGCCCTACAATGAGCAGTTCTTC.

CDR3 nucleotides: TGTGCCAGCAGTTACGCAGGGAACTATGGCTACACCTTC. This sequence encodes CASSYAGNYGYTF. The J gene is TRBJ1-2, the V gene TRBV6-2 or TRBV6-3, with a weak D call TRBD1 (5 bases). The CDR3 spans 13 residues. Germline V CDR1 and CDR2: MNHEY, SVGEGT. V was cut by 2 bases and J by 2 bases, with 6 bases left in between.

This chain uses TRBV5-1 with TRBJ2-7, with 7 nucleotides matching TRBD1. The germline CDR1 and CDR2 sequences are SGHRS and YFSETQ. The CDR3 runs to 13 residues. After removal of 1 base from V and 5 bases from J, the junction contained 3 bases not matched to a gene. The CDR3 bases are TGCGCCAGCAGCTTGACAGGGGCCAACGAGCAGTACTTC. Translated, it gives CASSLTGANEQYF.

This clone came up many times. The chain combines TRBV6-5 with TRBJ1-2; D is undetermined. The germline CDR1 and CDR2 sequences are MNHEY and SVGAGI. This CDR3 contains 15 residues. Trimming took 6 bases from V and 4 from J, leaving 18 bases between them. In DNA, the CDR3 is TGTGCCAGCAGGCGGACCGGAGGGATTAGCTATGGCTACACCTTC. It translates to CASRRTGGISYGYTF.

The V and J genes are TRBV5-4 and TRBJ2-5; 10 bases map to TRBD2. After removal of 4 bases from V and 6 bases from J, the junction contained 12 bases not matched to a gene. The germline CDR1 and CDR2 sequences are SGHNT and YYREEE (reference sequence). CDR3 length: 16 residues. The CDR3 coding sequence is TGTGCCAGCAGCGAGGGACTAGCGCGTACCAGGCAGACCCAGTACTTC. Amino acid sequence: CASSEGLARTRQTQYF.

This sequence joins TRBV27 and TRBJ2-1, with D perhaps TRBD2 (5 bases). CDR3 length: 15 residues. Germline V gene sequence: CDR1 MNHEY, CDR2 SMNVEV (reference sequence). Trimming pared 4 bases from V and 4 bases from J, leaving 14 bases between. CDR3 coding DNA: TGTGCCAGCAGTTCCACCTTGCCGGGGTACAATGAGCAGTTCTTC. It yields the protein CASSSTLPGYNEQFF.

The chain links TRBV2 to TRBJ1-2; 9 positions agree with TRBD1. Germline V gene sequence: CDR1 SNHLY, CDR2 FYNNEI. The CDR3 sequence is 16 residues long. Trimming took 8 bases from V and 1 from J; bases not matched to a gene: 11. CDR3 residues: CASFGTGRRVNYGYTF. For the CDR3, the DNA is TGTGCCAGCTTCGGGACAGGGAGAAGGGTTAACTATGGCTACACCTTC.

This rearrangement joins TRBV18 to TRBJ1-2; TRBD1 matches at 9 bases. CDR3 length: 17 residues. The V gene's germline CDR1 is KGHSH and CDR2 LQKENI. V lost 4 bases and J lost 2; bases outside the gene matches: 11. CDR3 loop: CASSLNNPGQGNYGYTF. The DNA for the CDR3 is TGTGCCAGCTCACTCAACAACCCGGGACAGGGAAACTATGGCTACACCTTC.

The chain couples TRBV9 to TRBJ1-1, with no clear D. With 0 bases removed from V and 5 bases from J, the gap between germline ends came to 14 bases. From germline, CDR1 is SGDLS and CDR2 YYNGEE. The CDR3 consists of 15 residues. DNA for the CDR3: TGTGCCAGCAGCGTAGAAGTCCATCTAGCGACTGAAGCTTTCTTT. Amino acids: CASSVEVHLATEAFF.

This clone was observed a handful of times. CDR3 sequence (DNA): TGTGCCTGGAGTGTAGCCAGGGGAGGGGAAAAACTGTTTTTT. It specifies CAWSVARGGEKLFF. V is TRBV30 and J is TRBJ1-4; maybe TRBD1 (6 bases). Trimming took 0 bases from V and 8 from J, leaving 13 bases between them. The CDR3 runs 14 residues. CDR1 and CDR2 (germline): GTSNPN, SVGIG (reference sequence).